One and the same sample provided the 28 T cell receptor beta chains below, sequenced in a study of T cell repertoires in cytomegalovirus infection. Using its own MiXCR run on the reads, TCRdb lists one record per CDR3 protein. The sample has some 700,000 distinct CDR3 sequences, approximately 40% seen once. Sequencing was performed on PBMCs. The receptors stem from a human donor in good health (CMV status not recorded). Some clones in this sample may be carry-over from other donors' samples.

This clonotype has ten or more counts. The chain links TRBV7-2 to TRBJ2-4; TRBD1 aligns across 8 bases. The CDR3 totals 15 residues. J was trimmed by 5 bases and V by 2 bases; bases with no gene match: 5. CDR1 and CDR2 from the germline V gene are SGHTA and FQGNSA. The CDR3 sequence is CASSLRSRGQNIQYF. The CDR3 DNA reads as TGTGCCAGCAGCTTAAGGTCCAGGGGGCAAAACATTCAGTACTTC.

This clonotype has only a few counts. CDR3 sequence reads: CASSDGTGTRETQYF. The DNA for the CDR3 is TGTGCCAGCAGCGATGGGACAGGGACTCGGGAGACCCAGTACTTC. This chain connects TRBV7-2 to TRBJ2-5; 9 bases match TRBD1. V was clipped by 5 bases and J by 5 bases; unmatched bases: 9. The germline V gene encodes CDR1 SGHTA and CDR2 FQGNSA. The CDR3 loop spans 15 amino acids.

The chain employs TRBV28 and TRBJ2-3; D ambiguous. Germline CDR1 is MDHEN and CDR2 is SYDVKM. This CDR3 spans 14 amino acids. Trimming pared 4 bases from V and 4 bases from J, leaving 12 bases between. DNA for the CDR3: TGTGCCAGCAGTTCCCCGGAGCTCCCAGATACGCAGTATTTT. Translation gives CASSSPELPDTQYF.

V gene TRBV6-1 combines with J gene TRBJ2-7, with a weak D call TRBD1 (6 bases). Per the germline V gene, CDR1 is MNHNS and CDR2 is SASEGT. V lost 6 bases to trimming and J lost 0 bases, with 12 bases between them. The CDR3 contains 14 residues. DNA for the CDR3: TGTGCCAGCAGGGGGACACAAAACTCCTACGAGCAGTACTTC. Translation: CASRGTQNSYEQYF.

This clonotype was seen many times. At one boundary the junction diverges from the germline segment, which might be a read error. This chain connects TRBV7-6 to TRBJ2-2; 10 nucleotides agree with TRBD2. The CDR3 is 15 residues long. Germline values: CDR1 SGHVS, CDR2 FNYEAQ. The CDR3: CASSLTSGPTGELFF. The DNA of the CDR3 is TGTGCTAGCAGCTTGACTAGCGGGCCCACCGGGGAGCTGTTTTTT.

This clonotype was detected a few times. The chain employs TRBV20-1 and TRBJ1-5; a weak D match, TRBD1 (5 bases). CDR3 length equals 14 residues. Germline assignment: CDR1 DFQATT and CDR2 SNEGSKA (reference sequence). Trimming removed 5 bases from V and 3 bases from J, with 14 bases in between. The CDR3 DNA is TGCAGTGCTTCCCTAGACAGCGTCAATCAGCCCCAGCATTTT. Encoded protein: CSASLDSVNQPQHF.

A remark on this clonotype: A junction boundary mismatches the germline segment, possibly from a read error. The chain links TRBV11-2 to TRBJ2-1, with 11 bases fitting TRBD2. The CDR3 spans 19 residues. Germline CDR1 and CDR2: SGHAT and FQNNGV. The chain's CDR3 is CASSLDWASGGSSYTEQFF. CDR3 in DNA: TGTGCCAGCAGCTTAGATTGGGCTAGCGGGGGGTCCTCCTACACTGAGCAGTTCTTC.

V usage is TRBV4-1 and J usage is TRBJ2-5; no reliable D call. The CDR3 has 15 residues. Trimming left V 0 bases short and J 2 bases short, with 10 bases between. Germline loops: CDR1 MGHRA, CDR2 YSYEKL. For the CDR3, the DNA is TGCGCCAGCAGCCAAGAAGGGCAGATACAAGAGACCCAGTACTTC. This encodes CASSQEGQIQETQYF.

This clonotype was seen only a few times. The gene calls are TRBV28 and TRBJ2-7; TRBD2 aligns across 16 bases. CDR1 MDHEN and CDR2 SYDVKM come from the germline V gene. Trimming removed 4 bases from V and 4 bases from J; junction bases left unmatched: 10. The CDR3 runs 18 residues. CDR3 region: CASSSISGTSGRVYEQYF. The CDR3 nucleotides read TGTGCCAGCAGTTCCATCTCCGGGACTAGCGGGAGGGTTTACGAGCAGTACTTC.

The genes are TRBV12-3 or TRBV12-4 and TRBJ2-3; maybe TRBD1 (5 bases). The CDR3 runs 18 residues. V was pared by 3 bases and J by 8 bases, with 27 bases between. CDR3 sequence (DNA): TGTGCCAGCAGTTTCGACAGAACCTTGGACCTTAGTCTGGGTACGCAGTATTTT. It encodes CASSFDRTLDLSLGTQYF.

This rearrangement joins TRBV2 to TRBJ1-6, with D possibly being TRBD1 (5 bases). V gave up 2 bases and J gave up 6 bases, with 8 bases separating them. This CDR3 comprises 14 residues. The germline gives CDR1 SNHLY, CDR2 FYNNEI. The CDR3 here is CASSERQGNSPLHF. CDR3 in DNA: TGTGCCAGCAGTGAAAGGCAGGGTAATTCACCCCTCCACTTT.

This clonotype turned up a few times. The chain couples TRBV6-8 to TRBJ1-5, with D uncertain. V was pared by 2 bases and J by 3 bases, with 8 bases between. Per germline, CDR1 MNHGY and CDR2 SAAAGT. The CDR3 is 14 residues long. DNA for the CDR3: TGTGCCAGCAGTTACCGGGGAATCAATCAGCCCCAGCATTTT. Translated: CASSYRGINQPQHF.

Points on this clonotype: A junction boundary mismatches the germline segment, possibly from a read error. The chain carries TRBV11-2 and TRBJ1-2, with D perhaps matching TRBD1 (5 bases). CDR1 is SGHAT and CDR2 is FQNNGV in the germline V gene. This CDR3 has 15 residues. The CDR3 sequence: CASRLDRGSGYGYTF. For the CDR3, the DNA is TGTGCCAGCAGGTTAGATCGGGGCAGTGGCTATGGCTACACCTTC.

This clonotype occurred once. The rearrangement uses TRBV20-1 and TRBJ1-2; D gene unclear. This CDR3 contains 16 residues. V dropped 0 bases and J dropped 4 bases, with 18 bases sitting between them. Germline lookup yields CDR1 DFQATT and CDR2 SNEGSKA (reference sequence). The CDR3 DNA is TGCAGTGCTAGAGATTTTGGCCCGGCAAGGACCTATGGCTACACCTTC. This gives the protein CSARDFGPARTYGYTF.

In this sample, this clonotype turned up a few times. This rearrangement joins TRBV20-1 to TRBJ2-7, with 8 bases identical to TRBD2. Germline trimming cut 2 bases from V and 2 bases from J; bases unmatched to any gene: 11. Per germline, CDR1 DFQATT and CDR2 SNEGSKA (reference sequence). CDR3 size: 16 residues. The CDR3 loop is CSARIVGGGLTYEQYF. CDR3 DNA: TGCAGTGCTAGAATAGTCGGGGGGGGACTAACCTACGAGCAGTACTTC.

The chain links TRBV7-2 to TRBJ2-3; TRBD2 matches at 13 bases. CDR1 and CDR2 (germline): SGHTA, FQGNSA. The CDR3 consists of 19 residues. V was pared by 4 bases and J by 2 bases, with 12 bases of the junction left unmatched. CDR3 nucleotides: TGTGCCAGCAGCTCTGGACTTGGGACTAGCGGGGCGTACACAGATACGCAGTATTTT. It codes for CASSSGLGTSGAYTDTQYF.

On this clonotype itself: This may be a read error: a much more frequent sequence differs by one nucleotide. V is TRBV12-3 or TRBV12-4 and J is TRBJ1-5, with unresolved D. The CDR3 sequence is 17 residues long. Trimming stripped 3 bases from V and 10 bases from J, with 25 bases between. The CDR3 sequence is CASSLRGGGVNGHPQHF. The CDR3 region has the DNA TGTGCCAGCAGTTTGCGGGGTGGTGGGGTTAATGGTCATCCCCAGCATTTT.

This clonotype showed up just a few times. J is TRBJ1-5 and V is TRBV28; 7 positions match TRBD1. Trimming removed 7 bases from V and 5 bases from J; junction bases left unmatched: 2. Germline-derived CDR1 and CDR2 are MDHEN and SYDVKM. The CDR3 sequence is 12 residues long. The CDR3 spells CASTGGHQPQHF. CDR3 DNA sequence: TGTGCCAGCACAGGGGGTCATCAGCCCCAGCATTTT.

The gene calls are TRBV7-9 and TRBJ1-2; D unresolved. The CDR3 runs 13 residues. V was shortened by 1 base and J by 7 bases, with 10 bases between the two germline ends. Germline V gene lookup returns CDR1 SEHNR and CDR2 FQNEAQ (reference sequence). The CDR3 nucleotides are TGTGCCAGCAGCTTAGAAGGTTTGGCTGGCTACACCTTC. Its translation is CASSLEGLAGYTF. The complete variable domain, with remaining parts taken from reference TRBV7-9 and TRBJ1-2, reads DTGVSQNPRHKITKRGQNVTFRCDPISEHNRLYWYRQTLGQGPEFLTYFQNEAQLEKSRLLSDRFSAERPKGSFSTLEIQRTEQGDSAMYLCASSLEGLAGYTFGSGTRLTVV.

The sample holds a few counts of this clonotype. The chain has TRBV12-3 or TRBV12-4 and TRBJ1-1; D unclear. The V end was cut by 7 bases, the J end by 3 bases, with 12 bases between. This CDR3 has 13 residues. The CDR3 sequence: CASTQRRDTEAFF. DNA for the CDR3: TGTGCCAGCACCCAAAGGAGGGACACTGAAGCTTTCTTT.

This clonotype has just a few counts. V usage is TRBV12-3 or TRBV12-4 and J usage is TRBJ2-5, with 9 bases fitting TRBD1. There are 16 residues in the CDR3. Germline trimming cut 2 bases from V and 10 bases from J; bases unmatched to any gene: 14. In DNA form, the CDR3 reads TGTGCCAGCAGTTTACTCCGACGGGACAGGGAGGTAGTCCAGTACTTC. Its translation: CASSLLRRDREVVQYF.

This chain joins TRBV14 and TRBJ1-1; D gene unclear. V was cut by 0 bases and J by 0 bases, with 11 bases left in between. Germline CDR1 SGHDN, CDR2 FVKESK. The CDR3 length is 16 residues. CDR3 sequence (DNA): TGTGCCAGCAGCCAAGAAAGAGCTGTCATGAACACTGAAGCTTTCTTT. It translates to CASSQERAVMNTEAFF.

The chain couples TRBV5-4 to TRBJ1-1, with 8 positions matching TRBD1. V lost 4 bases and J lost 3; bases outside the gene matches: 11. The CDR3 contains 16 residues. Germline V CDR1 and CDR2: SGHNT, YYREEE (reference sequence). CDR3 region: CASSRPGQEWDTEAFF. The CDR3 DNA reads TGTGCCAGCAGCCGCCCGGGACAGGAATGGGACACTGAAGCTTTCTTT.

To note about this clonotype: One end of the junction varies from germline; a read error may be responsible. This sequence joins TRBV7-8 and TRBJ1-6, with TRBD1 matching 7 bases. There are 15 residues in the CDR3. CDR1 is SGHVS, CDR2 FQNEAQ, per germline. The CDR3 sequence: CASSLVLPGGSPRHF. The CDR3 bases are TGTGCCAGCAGCTTAGTGTTACCAGGGGGATCACCCCGCCACTTT. The full variable domain, completed using reference TRBV7-8 and TRBJ1-6, is GAGVSQSPRYKVAKRGQDVALRCDPISGHVSLFWYQQALGQGPEFLTYFQNEAQLDKSGLPSDRFFAERPEGSVSTLKIQRTQQEDSAVYLCASSLVLPGGSPRHFGNGTRLTVT.

This clonotype has a handful of counts. The CDR3 ends on some other residue instead of the conserved phenylalanine or tryptophan, so this is likely a read error. The CDR3 nucleotides are TGTGCCAGCAGCTTAAAGGTTTCCAGGGAATATGGCTACACCGTC. It translates to CASSLKVSREYGYTV. This chain uses TRBV7-4 with TRBJ1-2, with TRBD1 as a possible D gene (5 bases). CDR1 and CDR2 from the germline V gene are SGHVT and SQSDAQ. The CDR3 contains 15 residues. Trimming took 2 bases from V and 5 from J, leaving 15 bases between them.

This chain joins TRBV6-1 and TRBJ2-2; TRBD1 might be the D (6 bases). The CDR3 is made up of 17 amino acids. The ends were cut back, 1 base at V and 0 bases at J, with 12 bases in the middle. Germline lookup yields CDR1 MNHNS and CDR2 SASEGT. This CDR3 is CASSEDAGAANTGELFF. The CDR3 DNA is TGTGCCAGCAGTGAAGACGCAGGGGCGGCGAACACCGGGGAGCTGTTTTTT.

The chain links TRBV5-1 to TRBJ2-7, with D unresolved. V was trimmed by 0 bases and J by 3 bases, leaving 7 bases between them. Germline CDR1 SGHRS, CDR2 YFSETQ. The CDR3 loop spans 13 amino acids. The CDR3: CASSLGRLYEQYF. In DNA form, the CDR3 reads TGCGCCAGCAGCTTGGGAAGACTCTACGAGCAGTACTTC.

This clonotype was recorded a few times. This chain uses TRBV7-9 with TRBJ2-1, with TRBD1 as a possible D gene (5 bases). The V gene lost 7 bases and the J gene lost 3 bases, with 10 bases spanning the gap. The V gene's germline CDR1 is SEHNR and CDR2 FQNEAQ (reference sequence). The CDR3 is 13 residues long. The CDR3 sequence is CASISGYYNEQFF. In nucleotides, the CDR3 is TGTGCCAGCATTTCAGGGTACTACAATGAGCAGTTCTTC.